This TCR beta chain comes out of a study of blood T cells in healthy people across ages (dated by TCRdb to about 2015). About the investigation overall: In model experiments, template switching captured about one uniquely barcoded TCR beta cDNA molecule for every two T cells. To track age-related changes in TCR beta repertoire diversity, the study relied on deep sequencing normalized with unique cDNA molecular identifiers. The donors were split into four age groups: young (average about 15 years), middle-aged (39), aged (62) and long-lived (approximately 80). To avoid experimental bias, donors of different ages were distributed randomly across sequencing lanes. Two additional independent replicas of 1 million unique cDNA reads from the same blood draw were analyzed for two donors (one aged 18 to 30 and one aged 80 or older). Summary of the overall study and its limitations: As age increased, observed TCR beta diversity per million T cells dropped in a roughly linear way, and a significant reduction was already evident by age around 41. Donor CMV infection status was unknown, potentially confounding age-related changes in expanded clonotypes. Compared with the aged group, the long-lived group had more naive CD4+ T cells, fewer expanded clones and increased TCR diversity, suggesting age selection. Estimates of total diversity based on one million sequenced T cells were considered lower bounds and underestimates. Since profiling was done on bulk unsorted PBMCs, naive and antigen-experienced compartments could not be conclusively compared. The percentage of naive T cells measured by flow cytometry correlated strongly with observed TCR beta diversity.

Comments on this clonotype: The specificity of this receptor is unknown. It has no much larger one-base neighbor in the sample; base qualities were not kept.

The roughly 39 donors, aged about 6 to 90 years, were systemically healthy Caucasian individuals from Russia. Each donor gave ten milliliters of peripheral blood, drawn into EDTA-treated Vacutainer tubes. Ficoll-Paque density-gradient centrifugation was used to isolate PBMCs, with at least 7 million per sample. Trizol reagent was used to extract total RNA from the PBMCs, yielding at least 5.5 micrograms per sample. For every donor, flow cytometry on a PBMC aliquot measured the percentage of naive CD45RAhigh/CD27high T cells. Libraries were built with 5' RACE. Sequenced on an Illumina HiSeq 2500. A second PCR of roughly 6 to 12 cycles was performed with a sample-barcoded 5' primer and a J-beta primer mix. Each TCR beta cDNA molecule received a unique molecular identifier from a template-switch 5' adaptor carrying 12 random nucleotides. At least 2.5 million CDR3-containing paired-end reads were obtained from each sample. First-strand cDNA was synthesized from all RNA with the Mint cDNA synthesis kit, primed by a TRBC-specific oligonucleotide. After uracil-DNA glycosylase treatment, a first 18-cycle PCR used universal primers M1SS and BC2_uni_R on all cDNA. The original pipeline was this. For normalization, 1 million high-quality reads were randomly selected from each sample, with every read carrying a distinct molecular identifier. Instead of being binned into consensus sequences, reads that shared molecular identifiers were thrown out. MiTCR, run with a Q25 quality threshold and the strictest error-elimination algorithm, handled CDR3 identification, clonotype clustering and error correction. A nonparametric unseen species model with Euler transformation was used to estimate lower-bound total TCR beta diversity. TCRdb reran the public reads through fastp at Q25 and MiXCR, keeping productive beta chains. Here each entry gathers all rows of one CDR3 protein and keeps the most common genes and DNA. Clone size and V and J calls follow TCRdb, not the original study. The sample data list 920,000 or so distinct CDR3 sequences, and 35% to 50% of these were observed just once. 18% of the sample belongs to the ten largest clones.

V is pared back by 5 bases and J by 3 bases, with 17 bases lying between the germline termini. Via the germline V gene, CDR1 is SGHTA and CDR2 FQGNSA. From its cysteine to its phenylalanine, the CDR3 spans 15 amino acids. Just the 45-base CDR3 DNA is kept, in frame starting at base 1. The receptor was isolated from a woman between 55 and 75 years old in good health. Sequenced material: blood. This chain is built from TRBV7-2 and TRBJ2-7, with no reliable assignment of the D segment. For the CDR3, the sequence is CASSPRAVVLYEQYF. Read as DNA, the sequence is TGTGCCAGCAGCCCACGGGCAGTCGTCCTCTACGAGCAGTACTTC. Full variable domain (CDR3 extended with the reference TRBV7-2 and TRBJ2-7 proteins): GAGVSQSPSNKVTEKGKDVELRCDPISGHTALYWYRQSLGQGLEFLIYFQGNSAPDKSGLPSDRFSAERTGGSVSTLTIQRTQQEDSAVYLCASSPRAVVLYEQYFGPGTRLTVT.